This entry lists 25 T cell receptor beta chains sequenced from one sample in a study of T cell responses to AZD1222 COVID-19 vaccine. Method: immunoSEQ multiplex PCR; TCRdb's copy keeps in-frame clones and lacks some. Altogether fewer than 110,000 clones are present, 90% being singletons, with the ten largest covering 1.3%. The starting material was peripheral blood, obtained on day 0 of AZD1222 vaccination. These receptors all come from an adult in good health.

This clone has a single count. One junction end disagrees with the germline gene, perhaps due to a read error. The chain recombines TRBV6-1 with TRBJ1-1; D is unresolved. The CDR3 has 12 amino acids. Germline values: CDR1 MNHNS, CDR2 SASEGT. CDR3 sequence reads: CASREGNTEAFF. The CDR3 nucleotides read TGTGCCAGCAGGGAAGGGAACACTGAAGCTTTCTTT.

The chain couples TRBV19 to TRBJ1-3; D unresolved. V dropped 7 bases and J dropped 0 bases, with 19 bases sitting between them. The CDR3 length is 17 residues. In germline, CDR1 is LNHDA, CDR2 SQIVND (reference sequence). The CDR3 here is CASTVLASYSSGNTIYF. In DNA, the CDR3 is TGTGCCAGTACTGTTTTGGCCTCCTACAGCTCTGGAAACACCATATATTTT.

The chain is built from TRBV2 and TRBJ1-5, with D perhaps TRBD1 (5 bases). The V gene lost 6 bases and the J gene lost 7 bases, with 19 bases spanning the gap. Germline values: CDR1 SNHLY, CDR2 FYNNEI. The CDR3 is 15 residues long. The CDR3 here is CASRSETGDRQPQHF. Written as DNA, the CDR3 is TGTGCCAGCAGGTCGGAAACGGGGGATAGGCAGCCCCAGCATTTT.

The V and J genes are TRBV9 and TRBJ1-1; D call uncertain. The CDR3 has 15 amino acids. With 5 bases removed from V and 1 base from J, the gap between germline ends came to 15 bases. The germline V gene has CDR1 SGDLS and CDR2 YYNGEE. The CDR3 protein is CASRRSPRGNTEAFF. The DNA of the CDR3 is TGTGCCAGCAGACGAAGTCCTCGGGGGAACACTGAAGCTTTCTTT.

The V gene is TRBV5-4, the J gene TRBJ2-7; 11 bases align to TRBD2. Germline V gene lookup returns CDR1 SGHNT and CDR2 YYREEE (reference sequence). The CDR3 covers 14 residues. The V gene end was trimmed by 3 bases and the J gene end by 7 bases; junction bases not matched to a gene: 6. The DNA for the CDR3 is TGTGCCAGCAGCTCTAGCGGGGGGATCGGGGAGCAGTACTTC. Translating gives CASSSSGGIGEQYF.

The CDR3 DNA reads TGCAGCGTTGCATCGGGGGGAAGCAATCAGCCCCAGCATTTT. It translates to CSVASGGSNQPQHF. The rearrangement uses TRBV29-1 and TRBJ1-5, with a tentative D call TRBD1 (5 bases). The length of the CDR3 is 14 residues. The V gene's germline CDR1 is SQVTM and CDR2 ANQGSEA. Trimming took 4 bases from V and 1 from J, leaving 11 bases between them.

The J gene is TRBJ2-3, the V gene TRBV7-9; D remains unclear. Germline V gene sequence: CDR1 SEHNR, CDR2 FQNEAQ (reference sequence). This CDR3 contains 16 residues. The ends were cut back, 5 bases at V and 4 bases at J, with 19 bases in the middle. In nucleotides, the CDR3 is TGTGCCAGCAGCCCCCTCCGGATACATAGCTCAGATACGCAGTATTTT. Its protein is CASSPLRIHSSDTQYF.

About this clone itself: This CDR3 is also generated by other DNA sequences in the sample. The rearrangement links TRBV12-3 or TRBV12-4 to TRBJ2-1, with D possibly matching TRBD2 (5 bases). V dropped 3 bases and J dropped 5 bases, with 5 bases sitting between them. This CDR3 has 12 residues. DNA of the CDR3: TGTGCCAGCAGTTTCGGGAACAATGAGCAGTTCTTC. Translation: CASSFGNNEQFF.

The genes are TRBV24-1 and TRBJ2-7; TRBD1 is a possible D gene (6 bases). Deletions cut 2 bases from V and 5 bases from J, with 9 bases between. Germline values: CDR1 KGHDR, CDR2 SFDVKD. The CDR3 sequence is 13 residues long. The CDR3 reads CATSDSYRDEQYF. CDR3 nucleotide sequence: TGTGCCACCAGTGATTCCTACAGGGACGAGCAGTACTTC.

The chain employs TRBV5-1 and TRBJ2-5, with a weak D call TRBD1 (6 bases). V shed 3 bases and J shed 3 bases, with 12 bases lying between them. Germline CDR1 and CDR2: SGHRS and YFSETQ. The length of the CDR3 is 14 residues. CDR3 in amino acids: CASSSGQIEETQYF. CDR3 in DNA: TGCGCCAGCAGCTCTGGACAGATAGAAGAGACCCAGTACTTC. The whole variable domain, filled in from reference TRBV5-1 and TRBJ2-5, reads KAGVTQTPRYLIKTRGQQVTLSCSPISGHRSVSWYQQTPGQGLQFLFEYFSETQRNKGNFPGRFSGRQFSNSRSEMNVSTLELGDSALYLCASSSGQIEETQYFGPGTRLLVL.

This chain links TRBV12-3 or TRBV12-4 with TRBJ1-6; D not certain. CDR3 length: 12 amino acids. Trimming removed 4 bases from V and 5 bases from J, with 3 bases in between. CDR3 sequence reads: CASSSHNSPLHF. The CDR3 DNA is TGTGCCAGCAGTTCCCATAATTCACCCCTCCACTTT.

The chain combines TRBV30 with TRBJ1-6; no reliable D call. This CDR3 contains 14 residues. Germline V lookup: CDR1 GTSNPN, CDR2 SVGIG (reference sequence). Trimming left V 5 bases short and J 5 bases short, with 13 bases between. Here the CDR3 DNA reads TGTGCCTGGGACCTCATAGGGAATAATTCACCCCTCCACTTT. As protein: CAWDLIGNNSPLHF.

The J gene is TRBJ2-7, the V gene TRBV15; D tentatively fits TRBD1 or TRBD2 (5 bases each). The CDR3 is 14 residues long. V was cut by 4 bases and J by 7 bases, with 17 bases left in between. Germline values: CDR1 LNHNV, CDR2 YYDKDF (reference sequence). CDR3 in DNA: TGTGCCACCAGCACAAGTTTCGGGACGCCAGAGCAGTACTTC. Its protein product is CATSTSFGTPEQYF.

This chain connects TRBV18 to TRBJ1-5, with D maybe TRBD1 (6 bases). This CDR3 comprises 13 residues. The V gene's germline CDR1 is KGHSH and CDR2 LQKENI. Deletions cut 6 bases from V and 4 bases from J, with 10 bases between. CDR3 sequence reads: CASSSGQNQPQHF. CDR3 in DNA: TGTGCCAGCTCTTCCGGACAGAATCAGCCCCAGCATTTT. Full variable domain (rest looked up from reference TRBV18 and TRBJ1-5): NAGVMQNPRHLVRRRGQEARLRCSPMKGHSHVYWYRQLPEEGLKFMVYLQKENIIDESGMPKERFSAEFPKEGPSILRIQQVVRGDSAAYFCASSSGQNQPQHFGDGTRLSIL.

V and J are TRBV7-6 and TRBJ1-1; D might be TRBD1 (5 bases). Trimming pared 6 bases from V and 10 bases from J, leaving 15 bases between. The CDR3 consists of 12 residues. Germline V gene data show CDR1 as SGHVS and CDR2 as FNYEAQ. CDR3 nucleotides: TGTGCCAGCAGTCCCTCGGGGGATCCAGCTTTCTTT. Its translation is CASSPSGDPAFF. Based on the CDR3 plus reference TRBV7-6 and TRBJ1-1, the full variable domain is GAGVSQSPRYKVTKRGQDVALRCDPISGHVSLYWYRQALGQGPEFLTYFNYEAQQDKSGLPNDRFSAERPEGSISTLTIQRTEQRDSAMYRCASSPSGDPAFFGQGTRLTVV.

The J gene is TRBJ1-6, the V gene TRBV5-6, with a tentative D call TRBD1 (5 bases). The CDR3 has 13 residues. Germline CDR1 SGHDT, CDR2 YYEEEE. V was pared by 3 bases and J by 8 bases, with 9 bases between. This CDR3 is CASSWGTDSPLHF. The CDR3 DNA is TGTGCCAGCAGCTGGGGGACGGATTCACCCCTCCACTTT. Using reference TRBV5-6 and TRBJ1-6 for the parts outside the CDR3, the full variable domain is DAGVTQSPTHLIKTRGQQVTLRCSPKSGHDTVSWYQQALGQGPQFIFQYYEEEERQRGNFPDRFSGHQFPNYSSELNVNALLLGDSALYLCASSWGTDSPLHFGNGTRLTVT.

This chain links TRBV15 with TRBJ2-1, with 9 bases lining up with TRBD2. The germline gives CDR1 LNHNV, CDR2 YYDKDF (reference sequence). The CDR3 sequence is 17 residues long. The V and J ends lost 0 bases and 4 bases, in that order; junction bases with no gene match: 7. CDR3 loop: CATSRDRGGAGYNEQFF. The CDR3 nucleotides are TGTGCCACCAGCAGAGATCGCGGGGGGGCAGGGTACAATGAGCAGTTCTTC.

The V call is TRBV2, the J call TRBJ1-1, with no clear D. The germline V gene has CDR1 SNHLY and CDR2 FYNNEI. The CDR3 has 14 residues. V lost 6 bases to trimming and J lost 3 bases, with 14 bases between them. The CDR3 DNA sequence: TGTGCCAGCAGCACCGGGCGAAGGGACACTGAAGCTTTCTTT. It translates to CASSTGRRDTEAFF.

The rearrangement uses TRBV11-2 and TRBJ1-5; maybe TRBD1 (5 bases). The germline V gene has CDR1 SGHAT and CDR2 FQNNGV. The CDR3 spans 15 residues. Trimming took 4 bases from V and 1 from J, leaving 11 bases between them. CDR3 protein: CASSWSGGSNQPQHF. For the CDR3, the DNA is TGTGCCAGCAGCTGGAGTGGGGGAAGCAATCAGCCCCAGCATTTT.

The rearrangement links TRBV7-9 to TRBJ1-3; D gene ambiguous. This CDR3 spans 14 amino acids. Trimming cost V 3 bases and J 1 base, with 7 bases left between them. The germline V gene has CDR1 SEHNR and CDR2 FQNEAQ (reference sequence). CDR3 in amino acids: CASSFAGSGNTIYF. CDR3 in DNA: TGTGCCAGCAGCTTTGCAGGTTCTGGAAACACCATATATTTT.

The rearrangement links TRBV7-9 to TRBJ1-1; D is ambiguous. The CDR3 totals 14 residues. Germline values: CDR1 SEHNR, CDR2 FQNEAQ (reference sequence). V was cut by 5 bases and J by 4 bases, with 14 bases left in between. CDR3 sequence (DNA): TGTGCCAGCAGCCAAACCCACTTGACCACTGAAGCTTTCTTT. Translating gives CASSQTHLTTEAFF.

This clone was seen only once. This rearrangement joins TRBV18 to TRBJ1-1; a possible D gene is TRBD1 (6 bases). V dropped 3 bases and J dropped 6 bases, with 11 bases sitting between them. The CDR3 is 13 residues long. Germline CDR1 and CDR2: KGHSH and LQKENI. CDR3 region: CASSPEGGSEAFF. Here the CDR3 DNA reads TGTGCCAGCTCACCTGAGGGGGGTTCTGAAGCTTTCTTT.

This sequence joins TRBV19 and TRBJ1-1; D call uncertain. Germline V CDR1 and CDR2: LNHDA, SQIVND (reference sequence). V dropped 5 bases and J dropped 2 bases, with 6 bases sitting between them. This CDR3 comprises 12 residues. This CDR3 reads CASSLVNTEAFF. CDR3 DNA: TGTGCCAGTAGTCTTGTTAACACTGAAGCTTTCTTT.

The chain joins TRBV30 to TRBJ1-5, with no clear D. The CDR3 totals 13 residues. Germline CDR1 reads GTSNPN; CDR2 reads SVGIG (reference sequence). Trimming removed 1 base at V and 7 bases at J, with 11 bases between. DNA for the CDR3: TGTGCCTGGAGTGGGGATGGGAGGCAGCCCCAGCATTTT. It translates to CAWSGDGRQPQHF.

This chain joins TRBV9 and TRBJ1-3, with D hard to call. Deletions cut 4 bases from V and 4 bases from J, with 15 bases between. The CDR3 is made up of 15 amino acids. Germline V gene lookup returns CDR1 SGDLS and CDR2 YYNGEE. CDR3 protein: CASSSTHGEGNTIYF. The CDR3 DNA sequence: TGTGCCAGCAGCTCGACTCACGGGGAAGGAAACACCATATATTTT.